These 6 T cell receptor beta chains were all obtained from the same sample, sequenced in a study of T and B cells in COVID-19 patients. From blood, 250-500 ng of genomic DNA served as TRB template. Multiplex PCR with BIOMED2 TRB-A/B primer pools amplified TRB rearrangements. TCRdb reanalysed the multiplex PCR reads using MiXCR and keeps one entry per CDR3 protein. The data contain 4,000 to 4,500 distinct CDR3 sequences, around 27% of them singletons. Source material: blood. The source of these receptors is a human donor with active COVID-19. The donor label of this sample is uncertain.

V is TRBV12-3 or TRBV12-4 and J is TRBJ1-1; 7 bases agree with TRBD1. V dropped 7 bases and J dropped 5; count of bases not matched to a gene: 7. The CDR3 loop spans 13 amino acids. The CDR3 DNA reads as TGTGCCAGCACCCAGGGGGGCCGGACTGAAGCTTTCTTT. It yields the protein CASTQGGRTEAFF.

The chain has TRBV5-6 and TRBJ1-1; TRBD1 matches 10 bases. Germline V lookup: CDR1 SGHDT, CDR2 YYEEEE. Trimming at V came to 7 bases and at J to 4 bases, leaving 4 bases not matched to a gene. This CDR3 region has 13 residues. Written as DNA, the CDR3 is TGTGCCAGCCGCTGGACAGGGGGCACTGAAGCTTTCTTT. This gives the protein CASRWTGGTEAFF.

The chain has TRBV7-9 and TRBJ2-2; 7 positions match TRBD2. The CDR3 has 16 residues. V was clipped by 3 bases and J by 3 bases; unmatched bases: 7. CDR1 and CDR2 (germline): SEHNR, FQNEAQ (reference sequence). The CDR3 reads CASSFFGLGDTGELFF. The CDR3 DNA reads TGTGCCAGCAGCTTCTTCGGACTAGGGGACACCGGGGAGCTGTTTTTT.

Sample share makes this clonotype medium-sized. The chain employs TRBV19 and TRBJ2-7; 8 bases agree with TRBD1. Germline-derived CDR1 and CDR2 are LNHDA and SQIVND (reference sequence). Germline trimming cut 5 bases from V and 0 bases from J; bases unmatched to any gene: 6. This CDR3 has 15 amino acids. CDR3 loop: CASSYGQGYSYEQYF. The DNA of the CDR3 is TGTGCCAGTAGTTACGGACAGGGCTACTCCTACGAGCAGTACTTC.

This clonotype has more than one count but fewer than ten. This sequence joins TRBV5-1 and TRBJ2-1, with 14 bases identical to TRBD2. The CDR3 is 14 amino acids. V lost 7 bases and J lost 7; bases outside the gene matches: 4. Looked up from germline, CDR1 is SGHRS and CDR2 is YFSETQ. The CDR3 reads CASETSGGANEQFF. CDR3 DNA sequence: TGCGCCAGCGAGACTAGCGGGGGGGCGAATGAGCAGTTCTTC.

This clonotype was picked up a small number of times. The V call is TRBV18, the J call TRBJ1-1; D gene unclear. Trimming left V 3 bases short and J 4 bases short, with 12 bases between. CDR3 length: 14 residues. Looked up from germline, CDR1 is KGHSH and CDR2 is LQKENI. This CDR3 reads CASSPGREGTEAFF. The CDR3 coding sequence is TGTGCCAGCTCACCGGGGAGGGAGGGCACTGAAGCTTTCTTT.